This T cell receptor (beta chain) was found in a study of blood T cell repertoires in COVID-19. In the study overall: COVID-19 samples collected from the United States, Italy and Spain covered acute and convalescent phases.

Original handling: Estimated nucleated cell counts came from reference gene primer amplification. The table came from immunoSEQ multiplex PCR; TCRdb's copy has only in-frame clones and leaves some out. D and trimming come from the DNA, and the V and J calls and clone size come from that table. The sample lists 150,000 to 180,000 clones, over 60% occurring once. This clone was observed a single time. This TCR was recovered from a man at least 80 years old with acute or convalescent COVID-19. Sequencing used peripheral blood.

The CDR3 spells CSVEPYNSRETQYF. Here the CDR3 DNA reads TGCAGCGTTGAGCCCTATAACTCTAGGGAGACCCAGTACTTC. The chain employs TRBV29-1 and TRBJ2-5; D is unclear. The CDR3 spans 14 residues. V lost 3 bases to trimming and J lost 5 bases, with 16 bases between them. Germline CDR1 reads SQVTM; CDR2 reads ANQGSEA.